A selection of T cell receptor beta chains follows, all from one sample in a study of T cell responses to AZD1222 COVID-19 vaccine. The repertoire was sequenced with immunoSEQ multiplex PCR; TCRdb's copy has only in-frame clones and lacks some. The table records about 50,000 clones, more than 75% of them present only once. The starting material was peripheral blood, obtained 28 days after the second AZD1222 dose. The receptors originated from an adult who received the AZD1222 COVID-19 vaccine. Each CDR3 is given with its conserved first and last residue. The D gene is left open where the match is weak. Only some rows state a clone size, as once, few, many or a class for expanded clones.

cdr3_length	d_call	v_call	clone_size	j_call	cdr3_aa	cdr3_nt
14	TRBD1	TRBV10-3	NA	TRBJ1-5	CAIKQGGEDQPQHF	TGTGCCATCAAACAGGGGGGGGAAGATCAGCCCCAGCATTTT
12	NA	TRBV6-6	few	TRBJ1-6	CASTNRESPLHF	TGTGCCAGCACCAACAGGGAATCACCCCTCCACTTT
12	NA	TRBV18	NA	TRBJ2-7	CASQTEQAEQYF	TGTGCCAGTCAAACGGAACAGGCTGAGCAGTACTTC
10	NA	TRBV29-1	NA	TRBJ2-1	CSGEYNEQFF	TGCAGCGGGGAATACAATGAGCAGTTCTTC
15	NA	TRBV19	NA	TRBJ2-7	CASSIEWQGNYEQYF	TGTGCCAGTAGTATCGAGTGGCAGGGGAACTACGAGCAGTACTTC
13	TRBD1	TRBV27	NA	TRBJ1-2	CASGRTGGDGYTF	TGTGCCAGCGGACGGACAGGGGGTGATGGCTACACCTTC
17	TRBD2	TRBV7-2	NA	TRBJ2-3	CASSSRTSGSLTDTQYF	TGTGCCAGCAGCTCCAGGACTAGCGGGAGTCTCACAGATACGCAGTATTTT
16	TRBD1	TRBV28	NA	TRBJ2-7	CASSLRDRGHRYEQYF	TGTGCCAGCAGTTTACGGGACAGGGGCCACCGCTACGAGCAGTACTTC
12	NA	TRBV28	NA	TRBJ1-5	CASTPRNQPQHF	TGTGCCAGCACCCCAAGGAATCAGCCCCAGCATTTT
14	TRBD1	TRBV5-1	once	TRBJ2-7	CASSSNRGLYEQYF	TGCGCCAGCAGCTCAAACAGGGGGCTATACGAGCAGTACTTC
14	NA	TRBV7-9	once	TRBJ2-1	CASSQERAHNEQFF	TGTGCCAGCAGCCAAGAGAGGGCTCACAATGAGCAGTTCTTC
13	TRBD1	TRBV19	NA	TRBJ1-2	CASRTQGAGGYTF	TGTGCCAGTAGAACTCAGGGGGCAGGCGGCTACACCTTC
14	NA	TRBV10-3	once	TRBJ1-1	CAISDGAMNTEAFF	TGTGCCATCAGTGATGGGGCAATGAACACTGAAGCTTTCTTT
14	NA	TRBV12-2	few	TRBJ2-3	CASRFGTIPDTQYF	TGTGCAAGTCGCTTCGGGACGATCCCAGATACGCAGTATTTT
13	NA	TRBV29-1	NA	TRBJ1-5	CSVALGSNQPQHF	TGCAGCGTCGCCCTTGGCAGCAATCAGCCCCAGCATTTT
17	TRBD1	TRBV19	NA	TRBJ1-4	CASNRDRALATNEKLFF	TGTGCCAGTAACCGGGACAGGGCTCTCGCAACTAATGAAAAACTGTTTTTT
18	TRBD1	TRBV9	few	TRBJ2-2	CASSANLWDSDNTGELFF	TGTGCCAGCAGCGCCAACCTGTGGGACAGCGATAACACCGGGGAGCTGTTTTTT
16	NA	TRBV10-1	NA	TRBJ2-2	CASSHFPLGNTGELFF	TGCGCCAGCAGCCACTTCCCCCTGGGGAACACCGGGGAGCTGTTTTTT
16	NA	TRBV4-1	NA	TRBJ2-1	CASSQIGTNTYNEQFF	TGCGCCAGCAGCCAAATCGGGACAAATACCTACAATGAGCAGTTCTTC
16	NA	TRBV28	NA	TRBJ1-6	CASGPRTVSHNSPLHF	TGTGCCAGCGGTCCGCGGACAGTTTCACATAATTCACCCCTCCACTTT
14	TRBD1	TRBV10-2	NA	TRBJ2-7	CASRPGTGTYEQYF	TGCGCCAGCAGACCCGGGACAGGGACCTACGAGCAGTACTTC
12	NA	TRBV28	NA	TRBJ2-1	CASSPARNEQFF	TGTGCCAGCAGTCCCGCACGGAATGAGCAGTTCTTC
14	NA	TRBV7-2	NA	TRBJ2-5	CASRNIQGPGTQYF	TGTGCCAGCAGGAACATACAGGGTCCTGGGACCCAGTACTTC
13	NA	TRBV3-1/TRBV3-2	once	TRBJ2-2	CASSQSRDGELFF	TGTGCCAGCAGCCAAAGTCGGGACGGGGAGCTGTTTTTT
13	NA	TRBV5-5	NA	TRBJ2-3	CASSSDPQDTQYF	TGTGCCAGCAGCTCTGACCCCCAAGATACGCAGTATTTT
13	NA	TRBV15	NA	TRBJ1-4	CATSREGGEKLFF	TGTGCCACCAGCAGAGAAGGAGGAGAAAAACTGTTTTTT
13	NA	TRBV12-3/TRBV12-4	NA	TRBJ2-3	CASSLLTTDTQYF	TGTGCCAGCAGCCTTCTAACCACAGATACGCAGTATTTT